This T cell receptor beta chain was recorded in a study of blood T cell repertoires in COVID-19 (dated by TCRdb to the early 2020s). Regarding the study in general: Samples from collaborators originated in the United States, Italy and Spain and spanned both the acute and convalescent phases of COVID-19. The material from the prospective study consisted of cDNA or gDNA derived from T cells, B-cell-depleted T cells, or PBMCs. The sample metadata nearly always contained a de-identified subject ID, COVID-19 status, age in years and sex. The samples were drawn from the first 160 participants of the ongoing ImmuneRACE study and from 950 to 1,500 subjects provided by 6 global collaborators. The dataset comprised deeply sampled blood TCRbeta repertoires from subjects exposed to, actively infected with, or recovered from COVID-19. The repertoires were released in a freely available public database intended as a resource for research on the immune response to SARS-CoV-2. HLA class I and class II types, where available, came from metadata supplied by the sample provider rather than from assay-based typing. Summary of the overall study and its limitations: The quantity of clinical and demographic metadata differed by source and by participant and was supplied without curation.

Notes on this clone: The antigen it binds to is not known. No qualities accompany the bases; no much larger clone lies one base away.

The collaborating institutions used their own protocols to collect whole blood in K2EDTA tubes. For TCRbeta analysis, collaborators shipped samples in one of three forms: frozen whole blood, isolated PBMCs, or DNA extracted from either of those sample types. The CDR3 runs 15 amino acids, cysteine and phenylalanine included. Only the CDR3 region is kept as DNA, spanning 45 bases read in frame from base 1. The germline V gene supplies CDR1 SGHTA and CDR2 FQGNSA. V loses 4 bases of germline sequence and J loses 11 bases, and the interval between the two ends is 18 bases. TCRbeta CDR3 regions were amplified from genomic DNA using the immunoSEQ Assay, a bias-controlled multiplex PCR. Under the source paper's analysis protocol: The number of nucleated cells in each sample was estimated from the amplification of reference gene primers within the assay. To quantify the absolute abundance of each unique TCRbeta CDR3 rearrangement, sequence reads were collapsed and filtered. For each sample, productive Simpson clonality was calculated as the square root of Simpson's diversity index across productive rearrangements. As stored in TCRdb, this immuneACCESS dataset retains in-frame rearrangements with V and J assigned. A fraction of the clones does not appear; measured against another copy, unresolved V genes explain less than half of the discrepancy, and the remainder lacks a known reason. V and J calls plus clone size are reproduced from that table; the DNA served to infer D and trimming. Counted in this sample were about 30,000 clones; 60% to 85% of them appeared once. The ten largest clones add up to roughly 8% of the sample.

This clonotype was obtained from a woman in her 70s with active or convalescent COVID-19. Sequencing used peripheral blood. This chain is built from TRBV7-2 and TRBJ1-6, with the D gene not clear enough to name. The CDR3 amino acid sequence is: CASSSREGSSTPLHF. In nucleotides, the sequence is TGTGCCAGCAGCTCTAGGGAGGGCAGTTCAACACCCCTCCACTTT.